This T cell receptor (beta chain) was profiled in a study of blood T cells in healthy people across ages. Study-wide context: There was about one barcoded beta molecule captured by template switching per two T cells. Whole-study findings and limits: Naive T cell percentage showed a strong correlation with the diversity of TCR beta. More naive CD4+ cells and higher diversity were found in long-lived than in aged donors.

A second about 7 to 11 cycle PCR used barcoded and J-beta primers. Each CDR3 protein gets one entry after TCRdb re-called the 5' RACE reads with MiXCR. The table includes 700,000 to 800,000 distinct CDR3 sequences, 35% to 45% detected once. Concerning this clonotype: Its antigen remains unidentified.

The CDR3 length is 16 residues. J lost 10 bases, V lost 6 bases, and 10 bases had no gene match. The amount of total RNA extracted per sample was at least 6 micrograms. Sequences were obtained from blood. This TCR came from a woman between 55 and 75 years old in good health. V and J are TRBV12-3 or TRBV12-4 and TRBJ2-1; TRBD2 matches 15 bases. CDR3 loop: CASRGLAGGRGYEQFF. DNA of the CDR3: TGTGCCAGCAGGGGACTAGCGGGAGGTCGGGGCTACGAGCAGTTCTTC.